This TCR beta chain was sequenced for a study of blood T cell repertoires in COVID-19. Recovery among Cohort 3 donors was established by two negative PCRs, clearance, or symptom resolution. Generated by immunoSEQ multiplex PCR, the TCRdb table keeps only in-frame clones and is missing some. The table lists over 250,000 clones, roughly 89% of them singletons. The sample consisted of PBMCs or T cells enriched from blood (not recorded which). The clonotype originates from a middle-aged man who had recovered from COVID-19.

The CDR3 protein is CASSQAEQYNQPQHF. The CDR3 nucleotides are TGTGCCAGCAGCCAAGCGGAACAGTACAATCAGCCCCAGCATTTT. The chain has TRBV4-2 and TRBJ1-5; no firm D call. The CDR3 extends over 15 amino acids. V lost 1 base and J lost 3, with 10 bases in between. Germline CDR1 and CDR2: LGHNA and YNFKEQ.